Each of the 11 T cell receptor beta chains below was sequenced from the same sample in a study of regulatory T cells in long-lasting Graves disease. The time point was: newly diagnosed GD, antithyroid drugs for less than 3 months. The TCR library was made from RNA extracted from PBMCs. Building the TCR beta libraries relied on iRepertoire HTBI primers, and CDR3 regions underwent Arm-PCR. A single record per CDR3 protein comes from TCRdb applying MiXCR to the multiplex PCR reads. The data show a few hundred thousand distinct CDR3 sequences, with roughly 16% seen just once and 20% to 25% held by the top ten. The sample was also reused in another study, on T cells in Graves' hyperthyroidism and ophthalmopathy.

The sequences come from peripheral blood mononuclear cells (PBMCs), collected at new diagnosis, from a patient treated with antithyroid drugs. These receptor sequences come from a woman under 30 with Graves disease.

V is TRBV6-1 and J is TRBJ1-2, with D perhaps TRBD1 (5 bases). The CDR3 has 13 amino acids. Trimming removed 8 bases at V and 3 bases at J, with 13 bases between. Looked up from germline, CDR1 is MNHNS and CDR2 is SASEGT. CDR3 in amino acids: CASGATAHYGYTF. The CDR3 DNA reads TGTGCCAGCGGAGCGACAGCCCACTATGGCTACACCTTC.

In its sample, this clonotype was seen a few times. The V and J genes are TRBV15 and TRBJ2-3; no clear D. This CDR3 contains 13 residues. CDR1 is LNHNV and CDR2 is YYDKDF in the germline V gene (reference sequence). Trimming cost V 6 bases and J 1 base, with 8 bases left between them. The CDR3 DNA follows: TGTGCCACCAGGAGGCCCGGCACAGATACGCAGTATTTT. This translates into CATRRPGTDTQYF. The full variable domain, completed using reference TRBV15 and TRBJ2-3, is DAMVIQNPRYQVTQFGKPVTLSCSQTLNHNVMYWYQQKSSQAPKLLFHYYDKDFNNEADTPDNFQSRRPNTSFCFLDIRSPGLGDTAMYLCATRRPGTDTQYFGPGTRLTVL.

A few counts support this clonotype. CDR3 protein: CSVLQGGGTDTQYF. As DNA, the CDR3 is TGCAGCGTATTACAGGGAGGGGGCACAGATACGCAGTATTTT. This rearrangement joins TRBV29-1 to TRBJ2-3; D is perhaps TRBD2 (7 bases). V shed 6 bases and J shed 1 base, with 14 bases lying between them. Germline loops: CDR1 SQVTM, CDR2 ANQGSEA. The CDR3 contains 14 residues.

This clonotype was found a few times. This sequence may be a read error, since a much larger clone differs from it by one base. The chain joins TRBV5-1 to TRBJ2-1, with D possibly TRBD2 on 5 matching bases. V was cut by 1 base and J by 5 bases, with 13 bases left in between. CDR1 and CDR2 (germline): SGHRS, YFSETQ. The CDR3 runs to 15 residues. CDR3 nucleotide sequence: TGCGCCAGCAGCTTGCCCCCCCCCGGGAACAATGAGCAGTTCTTC. Its protein is CASSLPPPGNNEQFF.

This clonotype was seen many times. The V gene is TRBV12-3 or TRBV12-4, the J gene TRBJ1-4; D unresolved. Trimming shortened V by 2 bases and J by 7 bases, and 11 bases separated the two germline ends. This CDR3 comprises 14 residues. The CDR3 nucleotides read TGTGCCAGCAGTTTATTCGGTGGAGGTGAAAAACTGTTTTTT. This sequence encodes CASSLFGGGEKLFF.

The J gene is TRBJ1-3, the V gene TRBV12-3 or TRBV12-4; 8 bases map to TRBD1. V shed 5 bases and J 4 bases; nucleotides not matched to a gene: 13. This CDR3 contains 17 residues. CDR3: CASSRTLQGVGGNTIYF. The DNA of the CDR3 is TGTGCCAGCAGTCGCACCCTACAGGGGGTTGGCGGAAACACCATATATTTT.

This clonotype was counted a few times. The chain joins TRBV12-3 or TRBV12-4 to TRBJ1-2; D ambiguous. Trimming left V 3 bases short and J 5 bases short, with 10 bases between. This CDR3 contains 13 residues. CDR3 nucleotides: TGTGCCAGCAGTTTGTCTCCGGAATATGGCTACACCTTC. This encodes CASSLSPEYGYTF.

This clonotype came up many times. This rearrangement joins TRBV6-1 to TRBJ1-1; D remains unclear. Between the trimmed V and J ends, which lost 5 bases and 8 bases, there was a span of 15 bases. The germline V gene encodes CDR1 MNHNS and CDR2 SASEGT. This CDR3 has 13 residues. As DNA, the CDR3 is TGTGCCAGCAGTCTCTACGAGCTGGGGGAAGCTTTCTTT. It yields the protein CASSLYELGEAFF.

Concerning this clonotype itself: This may arise from a read error, as a much more abundant clone is one base away. V usage is TRBV28 and J usage is TRBJ2-7, with D unresolved. The CDR3 totals 14 residues. Trimming left V 3 bases short and J 4 bases short, with 13 bases between. Germline values: CDR1 MDHEN, CDR2 SYDVKM. CDR3 coding DNA: TGTGCCAGCAGTTTGGTGAATGTGGTTTACGAGCAGTACTTC. The encoded protein is CASSLVNVVYEQYF. Full variable domain (outside the CDR3, taken from reference TRBV28 and TRBJ2-7): DVKVTQSSRYLVKRTGEKVFLECVQDMDHENMFWYRQDPGLGLRLIYFSYDVKMKEKGDIPEGYSVSREKKERFSLILESASTNQTSMYLCASSLVNVVYEQYFGPGTRLTVT.

The table lists this clonotype with a few counts. This chain joins TRBV28 and TRBJ2-3, with 10 bases that match TRBD2. The CDR3 loop spans 15 amino acids. V trimming: 6 bases; J trimming: 3 bases; junction bases outside the gene matches: 6. Germline CDR1 and CDR2: MDHEN and SYDVKM. CDR3 sequence (DNA): TGTGCCAGCAGCCCTCCGGGACTAGCGACAGATACGCAGTATTTT. Protein product: CASSPPGLATDTQYF.

This clonotype was counted between two and nine times. The chain couples TRBV20-1 to TRBJ1-2, with D possibly TRBD1 on 5 matching bases. Germline V gene lookup returns CDR1 DFQATT and CDR2 SNEGSKA (reference sequence). The CDR3 loop spans 14 amino acids. Trimming took off 0 bases at V and 7 bases at J, with 15 bases between the two ends. The CDR3 here is CSARDRDRETGYTF. Written as DNA, the CDR3 is TGCAGTGCTAGAGATCGTGACAGAGAAACTGGCTACACCTTC.